A selection of T cell receptor beta chains follows, all from one sample in a study of shared clonotypes between healthy human individuals. The method was immunoSEQ multiplex PCR; TCRdb's version includes in-frame clones alone and lacks a portion of them. The table has about 1.9 million clones, around 93% seen once. Sequencing input: naive CD8+ T cells from PBMCs. The source of these receptors is a man between 18 and 35 years old in good health. Some clones in this sample may be carry-over from other donors' samples. Both conserved end residues are part of each CDR3. The D gene is left open where the match is weak. A clone size is listed for some rows: how often the clone was seen (once, few, many), or a class if it is expanded.

d_gene: -; abundance: -; len: 14; j_gene: TRBJ2-1; v_gene: TRBV15; CDR3nt: TGTGCCACCGCCAGAGGGGGGGCGTACAATGAGCAGTTCTTC; CDR3aa: CATARGGAYNEQFF
d_gene: TRBD1; abundance: once; len: 15; j_gene: TRBJ2-3; v_gene: TRBV4-3; CDR3nt: TGCGCCAGCAGCCAAGTGGACAGGGAAATAGATACGCAGTATTTT; CDR3aa: CASSQVDREIDTQYF
d_gene: -; abundance: -; len: 16; j_gene: TRBJ2-7; v_gene: TRBV4-3; CDR3nt: TGCGCCAGCAGCCAAGATATAGGATATAGCTCCTACGAGCAGTACTTC; CDR3aa: CASSQDIGYSSYEQYF
d_gene: -; abundance: once; len: 13; j_gene: TRBJ1-2; v_gene: TRBV27; CDR3nt: TGTGCCAGCAGGCCAGGACGGACGTATGGCTACACCTTC; CDR3aa: CASRPGRTYGYTF
d_gene: -; abundance: once; len: 13; j_gene: TRBJ2-7; v_gene: TRBV9; CDR3nt: TGTGCCAGCAGCCCACACCAGGGGGGCGAGCAGTACTTC; CDR3aa: CASSPHQGGEQYF
d_gene: -; abundance: -; len: 14; j_gene: TRBJ2-7; v_gene: TRBV27; CDR3nt: TGTGCCAGCAGTTTAGGCGGGGCAGGATACGAGCAGTACTTC; CDR3aa: CASSLGGAGYEQYF
d_gene: -; abundance: -; len: 13; j_gene: TRBJ1-2; v_gene: TRBV29-1; CDR3nt: TGCAGCGTTGAAGGTCAACAGATCTATGGCTACACCTTC; CDR3aa: CSVEGQQIYGYTF
d_gene: -; abundance: -; len: 14; j_gene: TRBJ2-1; v_gene: TRBV4-2; CDR3nt: TGTGCCAGCAGCCACGGCAACGCTAACAATGAGCAGTTCTTC; CDR3aa: CASSHGNANNEQFF
d_gene: TRBD2; abundance: -; len: 12; j_gene: TRBJ2-2; v_gene: TRBV28; CDR3nt: TGTGCCAGCCGCGAGCGGGGCGGGGAGCTGTTTTTT; CDR3aa: CASRERGGELFF
d_gene: TRBD2; abundance: -; len: 13; j_gene: TRBJ2-1; v_gene: TRBV7-9; CDR3nt: TGTGACACGGGGGAGGGCTTCCACAATGAGCAGTTCTTC; CDR3aa: CDTGEGFHNEQFF
d_gene: -; abundance: once; len: 13; j_gene: TRBJ2-5; v_gene: TRBV4-1; CDR3nt: TGCGCCAGCAGCCAAGGGAGCGGGGAGACCCAGTACTTC; CDR3aa: CASSQGSGETQYF
d_gene: -; abundance: -; len: 15; j_gene: TRBJ2-3; v_gene: TRBV28; CDR3nt: TGTGCCAGCAGTTTGAGCCCCGGACAGACAGATACGCAGTATTTT; CDR3aa: CASSLSPGQTDTQYF
d_gene: TRBD1; abundance: -; len: 16; j_gene: TRBJ2-7; v_gene: TRBV27; CDR3nt: TGTGCCAGCAGTTTATCGGGGGCAGGGGGCCGCTACGAGCAGTACTTC; CDR3aa: CASSLSGAGGRYEQYF
d_gene: -; abundance: once; len: 11; j_gene: TRBJ2-1; v_gene: TRBV6-5; CDR3nt: TGTGCCAGTCGTAAGGTCGATGAGCAGTTCTTC; CDR3aa: CASRKVDEQFF
d_gene: TRBD1; abundance: -; len: 13; j_gene: TRBJ2-7; v_gene: TRBV27; CDR3nt: TGTGCCAGCAGTTTAACGGGACAGCTCGAGCAGTACTTC; CDR3aa: CASSLTGQLEQYF
d_gene: TRBD2; abundance: -; len: 18; j_gene: TRBJ2-1; v_gene: TRBV2; CDR3nt: TGTGCCAGCGGCGTAGGACTAGCGGGAGGCTCCTCCTACAATGAGCAGTTCTTC; CDR3aa: CASGVGLAGGSSYNEQFF
d_gene: -; abundance: -; len: 18; j_gene: TRBJ2-1; v_gene: TRBV10-3; CDR3nt: TGTGCCATCAGTGTAGGGGCGGGTCCGCGGGCCTCCTACAATGAGCAGTTCTTC; CDR3aa: CAISVGAGPRASYNEQFF
d_gene: TRBD2; abundance: -; len: 14; j_gene: TRBJ2-7; v_gene: TRBV19; CDR3nt: TGTGCCAGTAGTCTAGCGGGAGGGATGACGGGGCAGTACTTC; CDR3aa: CASSLAGGMTGQYF
d_gene: -; abundance: -; len: 15; j_gene: TRBJ2-7; v_gene: TRBV28; CDR3nt: TGTGCCAGCAGCCTGAACAGAGCCTTTACCTACGAGCAGTACTTC; CDR3aa: CASSLNRAFTYEQYF
d_gene: -; abundance: -; len: 13; j_gene: TRBJ2-2; v_gene: TRBV27; CDR3nt: TGTGCCAGCAGCCCAATGGCAGCTGGGGAGCTGTTTTTT; CDR3aa: CASSPMAAGELFF
d_gene: -; abundance: -; len: 15; j_gene: TRBJ2-7; v_gene: TRBV29-1; CDR3nt: TGCAGCGTAATCTTAATCCTTCTCGGGACCTACGAGCAGTACTTC; CDR3aa: CSVILILLGTYEQYF
d_gene: TRBD2; abundance: once; len: 15; j_gene: TRBJ2-1; v_gene: TRBV27; CDR3nt: TGTGCCAGCAGTTCCCGAGCGGGACGGGTCAATGAGCAGTTCTTC; CDR3aa: CASSSRAGRVNEQFF
d_gene: TRBD2; abundance: -; len: 14; j_gene: TRBJ2-7; v_gene: TRBV6-4; CDR3nt: TGTGCCAGACTCAAGCGGGAGGGAACCTACGAGCAGTACTTC; CDR3aa: CARLKREGTYEQYF
d_gene: TRBD2; abundance: -; len: 15; j_gene: TRBJ2-7; v_gene: TRBV6-1; CDR3nt: TGTGCCAGCAGCGCCGGACTAGCGGGATTCTACGAGCAGTACTTC; CDR3aa: CASSAGLAGFYEQYF
d_gene: -; abundance: -; len: 14; j_gene: TRBJ2-3; v_gene: TRBV27; CDR3nt: TGTGCCAGCAGGGGACGAAGCAACACAGATACGCAGTATTTT; CDR3aa: CASRGRSNTDTQYF